Each of the 7 T cell receptor beta chains below was sequenced from the same sample in a study of post-analysis software for immune sequencing data. Study results and limitations: Five or six TRBV segments were significantly more frequent in patients than in controls. TRBV5-6, TRBV5-1 and TRBV20-1 were among these segments.

Libraries were made from TCR beta cDNA, and they carried unique molecular identifiers. TCRdb itself ran the PCR reads through MiXCR, one entry per CDR3 protein. The top ten hold more than 1.5% of the sample, which has roughly 580,000 distinct CDR3 sequences, roughly two fifths seen once. These receptors have no known antigen. Sequences were obtained from blood. The receptors here all came from a girl under 18 with multiple sclerosis.

The chain uses TRBV11-2 and TRBJ1-5; D gene unclear. Trimming removed 1 base at V and 1 base at J, with 11 bases between. This CDR3 is built from 16 residues. The germline V gene encodes CDR1 SGHAT and CDR2 FQNNGV. This CDR3 reads CASSLGGLGSNQPQHF. DNA for the CDR3: TGTGCCAGCAGCTTAGGAGGGCTAGGAAGCAATCAGCCCCAGCATTTT.

J is TRBJ2-5 and V is TRBV18; D tentatively reads TRBD1 or TRBD2 (5 bases each). The CDR3 sequence is 15 residues long. Germline V CDR1 and CDR2: KGHSH, LQKENI. Trimming cost V 2 bases and J 5 bases, with 15 bases left between them. In DNA form, the CDR3 reads TGTGCCAGCTCACCAGGGACCATCCCCGAGGAGACCCAGTACTTC. Encoded protein: CASSPGTIPEETQYF.

The chain has TRBV12-3 or TRBV12-4 and TRBJ2-5; 12 positions agree with TRBD2. After removal of 7 bases from V and 4 bases from J, the junction contained 7 bases not matched to a gene. This CDR3 spans 15 amino acids. The CDR3 DNA follows: TGTGCCAGCAAACTGGGGGGACTAGCGGGAGAGACCCAGTACTTC. Protein: CASKLGGLAGETQYF.

The rearrangement joins TRBV12-3 or TRBV12-4 to TRBJ2-7; unclear D gene. The CDR3 is 14 residues long. Trimming took 4 bases from V and 6 from J, leaving 16 bases between them. The CDR3 region has the DNA TGTGCCAGCAGTTCCTTGGGCCCCTCGACCGAGCAGTACTTC. Its protein is CASSSLGPSTEQYF.

The chain carries TRBV27 and TRBJ1-2, with D maybe TRBD1 (5 bases). Per germline, CDR1 MNHEY and CDR2 SMNVEV (reference sequence). This CDR3 is 15 amino acids long. Trimming pared 3 bases from V and 1 base from J, leaving 12 bases between. The CDR3 is CASSLSRDHNYGYTF. CDR3 nucleotides: TGTGCCAGCAGTTTGTCTAGGGACCATAACTATGGCTACACCTTC.

The CDR3 coding sequence is TGCAGTGCTAGAAGAGCGCTCTCCTACGAGCAGTACTTC. It yields the protein CSARRALSYEQYF. This chain links TRBV20-1 with TRBJ2-4; D gene unclear. The J call may be faulty, since TRBJ2-7 better matches the DNA end. Germline CDR1 is DFQATT and CDR2 is SNEGSKA (reference sequence). The CDR3 consists of 13 residues.

This clonotype was picked up a small number of times. The CDR3 DNA follows: TGTGCCAGCAGTTTAGCGGAGTTGACCCTAGCGGGCCTATCCTACAATGAGCAGTTCTTC. Translated: CASSLAELTLAGLSYNEQFF. The chain recombines TRBV12-3 or TRBV12-4 with TRBJ2-1, with 8 bases identical to TRBD2. The V and J ends lost 0 bases and 1 base, in that order; junction bases with no gene match: 14. This CDR3 is 20 amino acids long.